This T cell receptor beta chain was captured in a study of cytomegalovirus exposure and HLA in healthy donors. Looking at the study overall: Samples from HLA-typed donors yielded about 80 million unique TCRs in an early data release.

This clone has only a few counts. Its specificity is unknown. The PCR ran on 60 Vbeta and 13 Jbeta primers. TCRdb's copy holds only in-frame clones and misses some; the assay was immunoSEQ multiplex PCR. This table has approximately 64,000 clones, roughly 73% appearing once. Trimming removed 3 bases from V and 3 bases from J, with 9 bases in between. Germline V CDR1 and CDR2: SGHTA, FQGTGA. The CDR3 length is 13 residues. Study-wide results and caveats: Across all donors, roughly uniform sequencing depth was an assumption of the presence/absence analyses.

This TCR was sampled from a male donor in good health and CMV-seropositive. Material: PBMCs. This chain connects TRBV7-3 to TRBJ2-7, with D perhaps matching TRBD2 (6 bases). As DNA, the CDR3 is TGTGCCAGCAGCTTTGGGGGAGGCTACGAGCAGTACTTC. Protein: CASSFGGGYEQYF. The full variable domain, in which reference TRBV7-3 and TRBJ2-7 provide the parts outside the CDR3, is GAGVSQTPSNKVTEKGKYVELRCDPISGHTALYWYRQSLGQGPEFLIYFQGTGAADDSGLPNDRFFAVRPEGSVSTLKIQRTERGDSAVYLCASSFGGGYEQYFGPGTRLTVT.